This TCR beta chain was documented in a study of beta chain features in type 1 diabetes. With regard to this clone: What it binds is unknown. Other DNA sequences in this sample translate to the same CDR3.

Regarding the study as a whole: Moderately but significantly shorter TCRB CDR3s were found in Type 1 diabetes patients in all four CD4+ subsets.

Germline CDR1 reads LNHDA; CDR2 reads SQIVND (reference sequence). The V end was cut by 6 bases, the J end by 4 bases, with 13 bases between. The CDR3 sequence is 13 residues long. The isolated RNA, all of it, was reverse transcribed, so expressed TCRB transcripts were what got sequenced. The method was immunoSEQ multiplex PCR; TCRdb's version includes in-frame clones alone and lacks a portion of them. Here the sample spans some 660,000 clones, about 14% being singletons. Sequencing input: naive CD4+ T cells from blood. This chain connects TRBV19 to TRBJ2-7, with a weak D call TRBD1 (6 bases). The origin of this receptor is a man aged 18 to 30 with type 1 diabetes. The CDR3 DNA reads as TGTGCCAGTAGAAGGACAGATACTTACGAGCAGTACTTC. Its protein is CASRRTDTYEQYF.